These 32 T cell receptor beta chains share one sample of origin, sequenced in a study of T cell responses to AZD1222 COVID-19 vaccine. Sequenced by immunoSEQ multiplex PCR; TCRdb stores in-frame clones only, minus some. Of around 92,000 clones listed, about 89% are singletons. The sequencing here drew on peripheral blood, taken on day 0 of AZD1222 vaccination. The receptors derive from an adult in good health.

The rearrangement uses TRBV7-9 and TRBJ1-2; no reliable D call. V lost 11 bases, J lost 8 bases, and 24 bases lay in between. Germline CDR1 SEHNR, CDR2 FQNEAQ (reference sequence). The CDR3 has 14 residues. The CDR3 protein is CAYPPVAEFQGYTF. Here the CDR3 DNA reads TGTGCCTATCCCCCGGTGGCAGAATTTCAAGGCTACACCTTC. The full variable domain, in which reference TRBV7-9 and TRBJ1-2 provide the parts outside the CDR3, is DTGVSQNPRHKITKRGQNVTFRCDPISEHNRLYWYRQTLGQGPEFLTYFQNEAQLEKSRLLSDRFSAERPKGSFSTLEIQRTEQGDSAMYLCAYPPVAEFQGYTFGSGTRLTVV.

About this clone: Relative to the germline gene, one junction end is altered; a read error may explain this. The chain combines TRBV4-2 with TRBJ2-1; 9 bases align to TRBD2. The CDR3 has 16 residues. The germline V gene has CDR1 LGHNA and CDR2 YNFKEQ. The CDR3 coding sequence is TGTGCCAGCAGCCAAGCGGCGGGGGGGGACTACAGTGAGCAGTTCTTC. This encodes CASSQAAGGDYSEQFF.

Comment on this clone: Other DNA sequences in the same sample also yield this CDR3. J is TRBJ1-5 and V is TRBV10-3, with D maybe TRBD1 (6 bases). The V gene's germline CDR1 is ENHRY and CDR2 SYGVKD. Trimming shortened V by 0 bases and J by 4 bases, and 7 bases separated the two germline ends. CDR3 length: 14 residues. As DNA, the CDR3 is TGTGCCATCAGTGAGTCAGGGGGAAATCAGCCCCAGCATTTT. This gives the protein CAISESGGNQPQHF.

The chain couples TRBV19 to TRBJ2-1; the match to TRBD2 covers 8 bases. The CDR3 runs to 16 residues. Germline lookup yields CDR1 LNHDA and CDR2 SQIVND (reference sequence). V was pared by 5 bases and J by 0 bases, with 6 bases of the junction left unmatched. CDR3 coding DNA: TGTGCCAGTAGTTGGACAGCGGGAGCCTCCTACAATGAGCAGTTCTTC. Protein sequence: CASSWTAGASYNEQFF.

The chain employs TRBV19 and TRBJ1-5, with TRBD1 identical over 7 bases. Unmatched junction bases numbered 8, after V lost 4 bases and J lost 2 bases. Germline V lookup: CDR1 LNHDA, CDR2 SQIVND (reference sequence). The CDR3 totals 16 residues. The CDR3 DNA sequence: TGTGCCAGTAGTAATCAACAGGGGATTGGCAATCAGCCCCAGCATTTT. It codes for CASSNQQGIGNQPQHF.

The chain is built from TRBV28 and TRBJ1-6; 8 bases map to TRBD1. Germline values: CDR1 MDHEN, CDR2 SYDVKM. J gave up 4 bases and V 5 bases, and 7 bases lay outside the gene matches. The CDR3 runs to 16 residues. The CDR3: CASSALTGGYNSPLHF. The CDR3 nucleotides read TGTGCCAGCAGTGCTCTTACAGGGGGGTATAATTCACCCCTCCACTTT.

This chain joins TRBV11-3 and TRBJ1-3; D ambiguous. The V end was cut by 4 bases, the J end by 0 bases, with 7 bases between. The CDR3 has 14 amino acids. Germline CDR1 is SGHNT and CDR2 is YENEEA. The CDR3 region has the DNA TGTGCCAGCAGCTCGAACCTCTCTGGAAACACCATATATTTT. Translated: CASSSNLSGNTIYF.

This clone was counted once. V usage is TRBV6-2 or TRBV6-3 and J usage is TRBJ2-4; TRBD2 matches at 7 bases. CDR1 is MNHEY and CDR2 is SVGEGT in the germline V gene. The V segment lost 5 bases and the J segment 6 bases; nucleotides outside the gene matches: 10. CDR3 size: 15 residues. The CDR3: CASSAGGGRGNIQYF. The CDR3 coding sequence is TGTGCCAGCAGTGCTGGGGGGGGGAGGGGAAACATTCAGTACTTC.

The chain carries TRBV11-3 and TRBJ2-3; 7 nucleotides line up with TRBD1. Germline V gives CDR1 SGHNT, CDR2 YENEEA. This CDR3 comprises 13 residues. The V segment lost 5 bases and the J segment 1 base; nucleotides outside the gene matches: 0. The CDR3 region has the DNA TGTGCCAGCAGCCAGGGGGGCACAGATACGCAGTATTTT. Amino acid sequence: CASSQGGTDTQYF. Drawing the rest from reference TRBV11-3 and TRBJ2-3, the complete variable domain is EAGVVQSPRYKIIEKKQPVAFWCNPISGHNTLYWYLQNLGQGPELLIRYENEEAVDDSQLPKDRFSAERLKGVDSTLKIQPAELGDSAVYLCASSQGGTDTQYFGPGTRLTVL.

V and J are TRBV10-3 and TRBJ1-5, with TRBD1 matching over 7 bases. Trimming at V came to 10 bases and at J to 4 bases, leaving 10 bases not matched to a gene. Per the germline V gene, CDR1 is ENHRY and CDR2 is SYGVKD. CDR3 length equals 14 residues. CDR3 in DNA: TGTGCCACCGCAGACTCAGGGGGAAATCAGCCCCAGCATTTT. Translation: CATADSGGNQPQHF.

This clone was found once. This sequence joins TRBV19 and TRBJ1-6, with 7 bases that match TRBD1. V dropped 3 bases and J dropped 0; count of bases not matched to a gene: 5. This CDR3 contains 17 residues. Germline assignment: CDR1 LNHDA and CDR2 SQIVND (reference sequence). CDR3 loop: CASSIKDRSSYNSPLHF. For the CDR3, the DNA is TGTGCCAGTAGTATTAAGGACAGGAGCTCCTATAATTCACCCCTCCACTTT.

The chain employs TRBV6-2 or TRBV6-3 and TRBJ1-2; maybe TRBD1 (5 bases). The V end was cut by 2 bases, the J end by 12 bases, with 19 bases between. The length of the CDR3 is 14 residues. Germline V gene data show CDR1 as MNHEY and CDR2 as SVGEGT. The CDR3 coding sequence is TGTGCCAGCAGTTACAACCCCCGGGGCACACTTGACACCTTC. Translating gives CASSYNPRGTLDTF.

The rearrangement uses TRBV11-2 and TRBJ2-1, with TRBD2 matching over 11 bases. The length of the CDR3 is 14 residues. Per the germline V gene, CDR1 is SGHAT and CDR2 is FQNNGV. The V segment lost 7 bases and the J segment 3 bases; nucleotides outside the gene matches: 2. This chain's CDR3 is CASNLAGGYNEQFF. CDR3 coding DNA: TGTGCCAGCAACCTAGCGGGGGGCTACAATGAGCAGTTCTTC.

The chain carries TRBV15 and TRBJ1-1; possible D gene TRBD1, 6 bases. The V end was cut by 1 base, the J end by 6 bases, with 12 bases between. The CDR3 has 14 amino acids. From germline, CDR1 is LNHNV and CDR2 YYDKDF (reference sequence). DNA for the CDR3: TGTGCCACCAGCAGAGGGGGGCTGGAGGCTGAAGCTTTCTTT. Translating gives CATSRGGLEAEAFF.

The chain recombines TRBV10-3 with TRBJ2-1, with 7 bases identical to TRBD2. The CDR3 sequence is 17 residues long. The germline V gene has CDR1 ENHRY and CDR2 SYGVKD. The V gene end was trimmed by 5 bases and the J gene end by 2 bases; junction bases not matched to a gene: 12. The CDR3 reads CAISHRDYRFPYNEQFF. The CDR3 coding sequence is TGTGCCATCAGTCACCGGGACTACCGATTTCCCTACAATGAGCAGTTCTTC.

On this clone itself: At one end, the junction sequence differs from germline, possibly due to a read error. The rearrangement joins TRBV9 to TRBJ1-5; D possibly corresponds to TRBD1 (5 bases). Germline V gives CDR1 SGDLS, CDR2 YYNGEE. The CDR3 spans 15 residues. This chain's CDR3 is CASSVGVYSNQPQHF. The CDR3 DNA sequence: TGTGCCAGCAGTGTAGGGGTTTATAGCAATCAGCCCCAGCATTTT.

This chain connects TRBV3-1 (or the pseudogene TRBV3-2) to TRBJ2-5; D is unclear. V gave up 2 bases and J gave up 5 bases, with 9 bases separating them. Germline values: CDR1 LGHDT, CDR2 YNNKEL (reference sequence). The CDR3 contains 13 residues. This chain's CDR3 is CASSQWDGETQYF. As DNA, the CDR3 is TGTGCCAGCAGCCAATGGGATGGGGAGACCCAGTACTTC.

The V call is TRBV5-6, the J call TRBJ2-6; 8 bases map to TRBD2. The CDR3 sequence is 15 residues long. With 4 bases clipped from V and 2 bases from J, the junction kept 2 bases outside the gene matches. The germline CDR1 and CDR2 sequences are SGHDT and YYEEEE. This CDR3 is CASSPGGAGANVLTF. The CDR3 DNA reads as TGTGCCAGCAGCCCGGGGGGGGCTGGGGCCAACGTCCTGACTTTC. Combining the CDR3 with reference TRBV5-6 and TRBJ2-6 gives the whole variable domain DAGVTQSPTHLIKTRGQQVTLRCSPKSGHDTVSWYQQALGQGPQFIFQYYEEEERQRGNFPDRFSGHQFPNYSSELNVNALLLGDSALYLCASSPGGAGANVLTFGAGSRLTVL.

CDR3 loop: CASSYSIRTGELFF. In nucleotides, the CDR3 is TGTGCCAGCAGTTACTCGATCCGCACCGGGGAGCTGTTTTTT. The chain couples TRBV6-5 to TRBJ2-2; D unresolved. The germline V gene has CDR1 MNHEY and CDR2 SVGAGI. The V end lost 0 bases, the J end lost 4 bases, and 6 bases lay between the germline ends. This CDR3 is built from 14 residues.

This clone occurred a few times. As DNA, the CDR3 is TGTGCCAGTACCCGCGGGTTTGGAGACCTCTACGAGCAGTACTTC. It translates to CASTRGFGDLYEQYF. This rearrangement joins TRBV5-6 to TRBJ2-7; possibly TRBD2 for D (5 bases). V lost 8 bases and J lost 3, with 21 bases in between. CDR3 length: 15 amino acids. Germline V lookup: CDR1 SGHDT, CDR2 YYEEEE. Supplemented by reference TRBV5-6 and TRBJ2-7, the full variable domain reads DAGVTQSPTHLIKTRGQQVTLRCSPKSGHDTVSWYQQALGQGPQFIFQYYEEEERQRGNFPDRFSGHQFPNYSSELNVNALLLGDSALYLCASTRGFGDLYEQYFGPGTRLTVT.

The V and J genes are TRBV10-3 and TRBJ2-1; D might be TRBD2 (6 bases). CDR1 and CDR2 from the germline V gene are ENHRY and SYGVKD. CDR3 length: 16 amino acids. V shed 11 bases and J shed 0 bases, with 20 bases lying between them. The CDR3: CASGSRDSSSYNEQFF. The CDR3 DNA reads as TGTGCCTCCGGTAGCCGGGACTCGAGCTCCTACAATGAGCAGTTCTTC.

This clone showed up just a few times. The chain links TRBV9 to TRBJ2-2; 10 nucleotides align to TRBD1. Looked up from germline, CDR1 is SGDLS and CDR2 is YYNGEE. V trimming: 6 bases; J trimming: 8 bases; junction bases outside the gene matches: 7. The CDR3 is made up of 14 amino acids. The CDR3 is CASNAGTGAGELFF. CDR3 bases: TGTGCCAGCAACGCCGGGACAGGGGCTGGGGAGCTGTTTTTT. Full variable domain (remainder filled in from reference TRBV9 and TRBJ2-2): DSGVTQTPKHLITATGQRVTLRCSPRSGDLSVYWYQQSLDQGLQFLIQYYNGEERAKGNILERFSAQQFPDLHSELNLSSLELGDSALYFCASNAGTGAGELFFGEGSRLTVL.

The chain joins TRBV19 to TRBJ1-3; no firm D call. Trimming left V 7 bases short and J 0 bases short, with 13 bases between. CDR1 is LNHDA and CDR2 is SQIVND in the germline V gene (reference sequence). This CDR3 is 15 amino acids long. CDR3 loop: CASTPKAFSGNTIYF. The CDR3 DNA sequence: TGTGCCAGTACCCCCAAAGCCTTCTCTGGAAACACCATATATTTT.

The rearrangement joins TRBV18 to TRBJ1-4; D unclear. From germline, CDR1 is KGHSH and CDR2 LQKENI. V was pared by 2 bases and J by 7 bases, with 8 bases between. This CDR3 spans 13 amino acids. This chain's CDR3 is CASSPGVGEKLFF. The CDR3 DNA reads TGTGCCAGCTCACCAGGGGTGGGTGAAAAACTGTTTTTT.

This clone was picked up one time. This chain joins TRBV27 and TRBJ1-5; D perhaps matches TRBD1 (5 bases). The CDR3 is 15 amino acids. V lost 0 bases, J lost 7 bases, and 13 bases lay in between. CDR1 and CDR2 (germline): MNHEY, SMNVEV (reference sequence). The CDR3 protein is CASSLSRQLMQPQHF. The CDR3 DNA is TGTGCCAGCAGTTTATCTCGACAGCTCATGCAGCCCCAGCATTTT.

The CDR3 coding sequence is TGCGCCAGCAGCCAAGATACAGGGGGCAGGTACGAGCAGTACTTC. It codes for CASSQDTGGRYEQYF. The V gene is TRBV4-1, the J gene TRBJ2-7, with TRBD1 matching 9 bases. The germline V gene has CDR1 MGHRA and CDR2 YSYEKL. Trimming removed 0 bases from V and 4 bases from J; junction bases left unmatched: 4. The CDR3 spans 15 residues.

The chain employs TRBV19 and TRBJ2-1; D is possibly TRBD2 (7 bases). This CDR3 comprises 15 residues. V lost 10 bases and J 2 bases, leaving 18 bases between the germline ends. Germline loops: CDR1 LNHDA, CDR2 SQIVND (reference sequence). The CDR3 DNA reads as TGTGCCACTCGATGGGGGCGGGGGCCCTACAATGAGCAGTTCTTC. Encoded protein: CATRWGRGPYNEQFF.

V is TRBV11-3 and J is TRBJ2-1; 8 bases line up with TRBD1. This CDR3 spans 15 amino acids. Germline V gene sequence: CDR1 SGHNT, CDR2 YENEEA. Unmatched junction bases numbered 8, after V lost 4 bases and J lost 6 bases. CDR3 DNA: TGTGCCAGCAGCTCGAGGCCGGGACAGGTCAATGAGCAGTTCTTC. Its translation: CASSSRPGQVNEQFF.

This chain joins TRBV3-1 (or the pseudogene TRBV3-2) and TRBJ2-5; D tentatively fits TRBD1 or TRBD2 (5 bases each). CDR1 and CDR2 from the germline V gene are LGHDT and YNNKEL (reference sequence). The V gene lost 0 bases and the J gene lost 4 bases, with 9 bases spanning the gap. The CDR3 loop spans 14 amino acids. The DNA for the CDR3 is TGTGCCAGCAGCCAAGATAATGGGGGAGAGACCCAGTACTTC. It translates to CASSQDNGGETQYF.

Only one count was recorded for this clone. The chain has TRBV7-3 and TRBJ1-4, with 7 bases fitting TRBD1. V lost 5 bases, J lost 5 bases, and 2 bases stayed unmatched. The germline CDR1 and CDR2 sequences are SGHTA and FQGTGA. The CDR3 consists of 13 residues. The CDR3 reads CASSLGQNEKLFF. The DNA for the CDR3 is TGTGCCAGCAGCCTGGGACAGAATGAAAAACTGTTTTTT.

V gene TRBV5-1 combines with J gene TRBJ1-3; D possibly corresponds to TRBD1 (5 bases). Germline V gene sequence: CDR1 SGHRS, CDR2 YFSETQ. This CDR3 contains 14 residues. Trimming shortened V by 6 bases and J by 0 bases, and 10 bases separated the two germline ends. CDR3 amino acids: CASTPGGSGNTIYF. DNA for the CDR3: TGCGCCAGCACCCCGGGGGGCTCTGGAAACACCATATATTTT. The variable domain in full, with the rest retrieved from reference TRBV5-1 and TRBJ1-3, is KAGVTQTPRYLIKTRGQQVTLSCSPISGHRSVSWYQQTPGQGLQFLFEYFSETQRNKGNFPGRFSGRQFSNSRSEMNVSTLELGDSALYLCASTPGGSGNTIYFGEGSWLTVV.

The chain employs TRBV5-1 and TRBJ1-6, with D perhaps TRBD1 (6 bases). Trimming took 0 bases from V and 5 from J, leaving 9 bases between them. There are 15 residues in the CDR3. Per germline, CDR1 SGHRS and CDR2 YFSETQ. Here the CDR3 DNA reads TGCGCCAGCAGCTTGGACAGGGTGAATAATTCACCCCTCCACTTT. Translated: CASSLDRVNNSPLHF. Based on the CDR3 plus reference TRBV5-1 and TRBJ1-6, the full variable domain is KAGVTQTPRYLIKTRGQQVTLSCSPISGHRSVSWYQQTPGQGLQFLFEYFSETQRNKGNFPGRFSGRQFSNSRSEMNVSTLELGDSALYLCASSLDRVNNSPLHFGNGTRLTVT.